These T cell receptor beta chains were read from a single sample in a study of blood T cell repertoires in COVID-19. TCRdb's copy holds only in-frame clones and misses some; the assay was immunoSEQ multiplex PCR. The table includes about 230,000 clones, around four fifths detected once. Sequences were obtained from peripheral blood. These receptors all stem from a man older than 75 with acute or convalescent COVID-19. Each CDR3 is given with its conserved first and last residue. The D gene is left open where the match is weak. Rows may omit the clone size; those that give it use once, few, many or a size class.

V gene: TRBV7-2; clone size: NA; D gene: NA; J gene: TRBJ1-1; CDR3 protein: CASSLATAGGGAFF; CDR3 DNA: TGTGCCAGCAGCTTAGCCACAGCTGGGGGAGGGGCTTTCTTT
V gene: TRBV5-8; clone size: NA; D gene: NA; J gene: TRBJ1-5; CDR3 protein: CASSLRLRNQPQHF; CDR3 DNA: TGTGCCAGCAGCCTTCGACTCCGCAATCAGCCCCAGCATTTT
V gene: TRBV2; clone size: NA; D gene: NA; J gene: TRBJ1-1; CDR3 protein: CASSERQGYRTEAFF; CDR3 DNA: TGTGCCAGCAGTGAAAGGCAGGGATACAGAACTGAAGCTTTCTTT
V gene: TRBV10-2; clone size: NA; D gene: NA; J gene: TRBJ2-7; CDR3 protein: CATTRDFYEQYF; CDR3 DNA: TGCGCCACCACCCGGGACTTCTACGAGCAGTACTTC
V gene: TRBV14; clone size: NA; D gene: TRBD1; J gene: TRBJ2-7; CDR3 protein: CASSHPGQVFIYEQYF; CDR3 DNA: TGTGCCAGCAGCCATCCCGGACAGGTATTCATCTACGAGCAGTACTTC
V gene: TRBV13; clone size: NA; D gene: TRBD1; J gene: TRBJ1-6; CDR3 protein: CASTLGQYNSPLHF; CDR3 DNA: TGTGCCAGCACCTTGGGACAGTATAATTCACCCCTCCACTTT
V gene: TRBV19; clone size: NA; D gene: TRBD1; J gene: TRBJ2-1; CDR3 protein: CASSIWTGGNNEQFF; CDR3 DNA: TGTGCCAGTAGTATATGGACAGGGGGGAACAATGAGCAGTTCTTC
V gene: TRBV29-1; clone size: NA; D gene: TRBD2; J gene: TRBJ2-1; CDR3 protein: CSVETGLAHLSSYNEQFF; CDR3 DNA: TGCAGCGTTGAAACGGGACTAGCGCATTTAAGCTCCTACAATGAGCAGTTCTTC
V gene: TRBV5-1; clone size: NA; D gene: TRBD1; J gene: TRBJ2-7; CDR3 protein: CASSSGTGGGYEQYF; CDR3 DNA: TGCGCCAGCAGCTCCGGGACAGGGGGAGGCTACGAGCAGTACTTC
V gene: TRBV6-5; clone size: large; D gene: TRBD1; J gene: TRBJ2-1; CDR3 protein: CASRRQGAGYNEQFF; CDR3 DNA: TGTGCCAGCAGACGACAGGGGGCAGGGTATAATGAGCAGTTCTTC
V gene: TRBV7-7; clone size: NA; D gene: NA; J gene: TRBJ2-3; CDR3 protein: CASSFRGADTQYF; CDR3 DNA: TGTGCTAGCAGCTTCAGGGGTGCAGATACGCAGTATTTT
V gene: TRBV2; clone size: NA; D gene: NA; J gene: TRBJ1-2; CDR3 protein: CASRDGRGRAYGYTF; CDR3 DNA: TGTGCCAGCAGGGACGGCCGAGGCAGGGCCTATGGCTACACCTTC
V gene: TRBV24-1; clone size: NA; D gene: NA; J gene: TRBJ2-2; CDR3 protein: CATADRSNTGELFF; CDR3 DNA: TGTGCCACCGCCGACAGATCGAACACCGGGGAGCTGTTTTTT
V gene: TRBV5-1; clone size: NA; D gene: TRBD1; J gene: TRBJ2-3; CDR3 protein: CASSPTGDSTDTQYF; CDR3 DNA: TGCGCCAGCAGCCCTACAGGGGATAGCACAGATACGCAGTATTTT
V gene: TRBV3-1/TRBV3-2; clone size: once; D gene: TRBD1; J gene: TRBJ1-2; CDR3 protein: CASSHIGTGWGYTF; CDR3 DNA: TGTGCCAGCAGCCATATCGGGACAGGGTGGGGCTACACCTTC
V gene: TRBV5-1; clone size: NA; D gene: TRBD1; J gene: TRBJ1-1; CDR3 protein: CASSSLSGGRNTEAFF; CDR3 DNA: TGCGCCAGCAGCTCCTTATCAGGGGGAAGAAACACTGAAGCTTTCTTT
V gene: TRBV5-1; clone size: NA; D gene: TRBD2; J gene: TRBJ2-3; CDR3 protein: CASGSGGPDTQYF; CDR3 DNA: TGCGCCAGCGGTAGCGGGGGGCCAGATACGCAGTATTTT